The sample holds one count of the clone carrying this TCR beta chain. V shed 5 bases and J 5 bases; nucleotides not matched to a gene: 12. The CDR3 sequence is 16 residues long. Germline CDR1 is LGHDT and CDR2 is YNNKEL (reference sequence). This sample is part of a study of control samples from healthy donors and cancer patients. The protocol was immunoSEQ multiplex PCR, while the TCRdb copy is restricted to in-frame clones and leaves out a portion. This sample has some 140,000 clones, with around 85% found just once. This TCR derives from a woman in her twenties or thirties in good health. The sample comprised blood. The chain joins TRBV3-1 (or the pseudogene TRBV3-2) to TRBJ2-5; 9 positions match TRBD2. In DNA, the CDR3 is TGTGCCAGCAGCGAGGGGGATAGCGGGAGTCACGAGACCCAGTACTTC. This codes for CASSEGDSGSHETQYF.